This TCR beta chain comes out of a study of blood T cells in healthy people across ages. Study-wide background: Every two T cells gave about one barcoded beta molecule via template switching.

In its sample, this clonotype was seen a few times. The CDR3 loop spans 12 amino acids. V dropped 1 base and J dropped 7 bases, with 10 bases sitting between them. Germline CDR1 and CDR2: DFQATT and SNEGSKA (reference sequence). A J-beta primer mix and a sample-barcoded 5' primer were used in a second PCR of roughly 6 to 11 cycles. TCRdb reanalysed the 5' RACE reads using MiXCR and keeps one entry per CDR3 protein. The data hold 550,000 to 650,000 distinct CDR3 sequences, with over 25% observed a single time. These same data were also listed under a study on T cells of mothers and their children. That source notes: TCR recombination output is shaped by thymic selection similarly in related and unrelated pairs.

The clonotype originates from a boy between 2 and 10 years old in good health. The sequencing sample was made of blood. V usage is TRBV20-1 and J usage is TRBJ1-2; D unresolved. The CDR3 DNA follows: TGCAGTGCTAGAGGGCATGACCGTGGCTACACCTTC. As protein: CSARGHDRGYTF.